The entry below describes one T cell receptor beta chain. Its specificity is not known. While unrecorded immune exposures were likely, the donors were nominally healthy when sampled. This record comes from a study of cytomegalovirus exposure and HLA in healthy donors. Study-wide points: Later on, an analysis tied around 17,000 TCR beta sequences to HLA alleles at 0.05 false discovery rate. It was shown in a later analysis that HLA-associated TCR beta chains were more clonally expanded than other, equally common chains. Cytomegalovirus-associated status was assigned to around 160 TCR beta chains.

Germline CDR1 is MNHEY and CDR2 is SMNVEV (reference sequence). This CDR3 region has 13 residues. Unmatched junction bases numbered 6, after V lost 5 bases and J lost 7 bases. The PCR made use of 60 Vbeta and 13 Jbeta primers. TCRdb's copy holds only in-frame clones and misses some; the assay was immunoSEQ multiplex PCR. The sample includes over 85,000 clones, 81% seen only once; the top ten take under 5.5%. V usage is TRBV27 and J usage is TRBJ1-2, with TRBD1 identical over 8 bases. The sequencing sample was made of PBMCs. The origin of this receptor is a man aged 40-49 years in good health and CMV-seropositive. CDR3 in amino acids: CASSLSGGSGYTF. CDR3 DNA: TGTGCCAGCAGTCTCTCAGGGGGCTCTGGCTACACCTTC.